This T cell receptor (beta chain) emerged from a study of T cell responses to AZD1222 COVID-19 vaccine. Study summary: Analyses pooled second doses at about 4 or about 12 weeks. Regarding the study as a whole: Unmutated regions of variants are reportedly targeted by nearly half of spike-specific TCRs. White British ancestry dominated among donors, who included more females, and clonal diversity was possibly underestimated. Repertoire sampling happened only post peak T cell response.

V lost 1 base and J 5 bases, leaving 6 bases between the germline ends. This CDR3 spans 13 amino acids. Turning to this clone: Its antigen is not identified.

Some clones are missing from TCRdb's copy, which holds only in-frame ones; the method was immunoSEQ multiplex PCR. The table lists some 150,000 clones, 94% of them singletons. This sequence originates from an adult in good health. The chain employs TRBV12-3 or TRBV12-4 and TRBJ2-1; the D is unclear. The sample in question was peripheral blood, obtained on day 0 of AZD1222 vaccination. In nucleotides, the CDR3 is TGTGCCAGCAGTTTAGGCGTCAACAATGAGCAGTTCTTC. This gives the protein CASSLGVNNEQFF.